This TCR beta chain was captured in a study of graft-versus-host responses after intestinal transplantation. The CDR3 runs 12 residues. Germline V gene data show CDR1 as SGHVS and CDR2 as FNYEAQ. The V and J ends lost 0 bases and 7 bases, in that order; junction bases with no gene match: 0. General study findings and limits: Among recipient marrow samples, GvH clones were found; some appeared first in ileum or blood. Across patients carrying graft-donor T cell macrochimerism, allografts held high graft-versus-host to host-versus-graft clonal ratios.

Some clones are missing from TCRdb's copy, which holds only in-frame ones; the method was immunoSEQ multiplex PCR. This repertoire shows approximately 99,000 clones, roughly 92% found once; its top ten account for approximately 0.07%. Comment on this clone: Antigen unknown.

The sample in question was unstimulated CD8+ T cells sorted from spleen or lymph node cells, obtained before transplant. This receptor was identified in a human donor who was the organ donor for an intestinal transplant. The V gene is TRBV7-6, the J gene TRBJ2-7; 7 nucleotides line up with TRBD2. CDR3 nucleotide sequence: TGTGCCAGCAGCTTAGCGGGAGGGGAGCAGTACTTC. This translates into CASSLAGGEQYF.